Presented here are 17 T cell receptor beta chains from one specimen sequenced in a study of T cells in Graves' hyperthyroidism and ophthalmopathy. Authors of the study amplified TCR beta CDR3 regions from RNA transcripts. Researchers ran a first-round RT-PCR on the TCR CDR3 using the HTBI primer set. TCRdb re-called the multiplex PCR reads through MiXCR, storing one row per CDR3 protein. Of hundreds of thousands of distinct CDR3 sequences in the sample, less than 25% are singletons; the top ten hold about 34%. The sequenced material came from blood. These receptors all stem from a man aged 30 to 45 with Graves' ophthalmopathy.

This clonotype was recorded a few times. The chain carries TRBV14 and TRBJ1-2; D not resolved. The germline V gene encodes CDR1 SGHDN and CDR2 FVKESK. The CDR3 runs 13 residues. V was cut by 2 bases and J by 0 bases, with 4 bases left in between. The CDR3 bases are TGTGCCAGCAGCCAACAACCTAACTATGGCTACACCTTC. Translation gives CASSQQPNYGYTF.

This clonotype was counted between two and nine times. V and J are TRBV28 and TRBJ2-1, with 9 positions matching TRBD2. Unmatched junction bases numbered 14, after V lost 1 base and J lost 7 bases. CDR1 is MDHEN, CDR2 SYDVKM, per germline. The CDR3 runs to 18 residues. CDR3 sequence reads: CASSLFDLGTSMVNEQFF. CDR3 coding DNA: TGTGCCAGCAGTTTATTCGATCTCGGGACTAGCATGGTTAATGAGCAGTTCTTC.

The chain joins TRBV10-3 to TRBJ1-1; D not resolved. Germline CDR1 and CDR2: ENHRY and SYGVKD. Trimming took off 6 bases at V and 3 bases at J, with 23 bases between the two ends. The CDR3 has 17 amino acids. CDR3 in amino acids: CAISRDPKAVSYTEAFF. CDR3 nucleotide sequence: TGTGCCATCAGCCGGGATCCCAAAGCGGTATCGTACACTGAAGCTTTCTTT.

The rearrangement joins TRBV20-1 to TRBJ1-1; D unresolved. Germline loops: CDR1 DFQATT, CDR2 SNEGSKA (reference sequence). The CDR3 consists of 12 residues. The chain's CDR3 is CSVTLRNTEAFF. CDR3 nucleotides: TGCAGCGTTACACTGAGGAACACTGAAGCTTTCTTT.

Of note for this clonotype: Compared with germline, one end of the junction differs, possibly owing to a read error. This chain joins TRBV15 and TRBJ2-1; D possibly corresponds to TRBD2 (6 bases). This CDR3 comprises 12 residues. CDR1 is LNHNV and CDR2 is YYDKDF in the germline V gene (reference sequence). The CDR3 nucleotides are TGTGCCACCAGCGGAACAGTCCGGGAGCAGCTCTTC. This codes for CATSGTVREQLF.

This clonotype was picked up a small number of times. The chain has TRBV28 and TRBJ1-5; a weak D match, TRBD1 (5 bases). Germline CDR1 is MDHEN and CDR2 is SYDVKM. The CDR3 has 13 residues. V lost 9 bases, J lost 2 bases, and 11 bases lay in between. The CDR3 nucleotides are TGTGCCAGTGCCCGGGGACGCAATCAGCCCCAGCATTTT. Translation: CASARGRNQPQHF.

The CDR3 DNA reads as TGTGCCAGCAGCGCCAGGACAGGGGGCAGAGATACGCAGTATTTT. Residues: CASSARTGGRDTQYF. V gene TRBV9 combines with J gene TRBJ2-3; TRBD1 aligns across 11 bases. Germline CDR1 SGDLS, CDR2 YYNGEE. The ends lost 3 bases at V and 5 bases at J; junction bases unmatched: 5. CDR3 size: 15 residues.

CDR3: CATTALGPIDGELFF. The CDR3 DNA reads TGTGCCACTACAGCTCTAGGTCCTATCGACGGGGAGCTGTTTTTT. The chain is built from TRBV12-3 or TRBV12-4 and TRBJ2-2, with D hard to call. The CDR3 is made up of 15 amino acids. Trimming cost V 10 bases and J 7 bases, with 22 bases left between them.

This clonotype has more than one count but fewer than ten. J is TRBJ2-3 and V is TRBV6-2 or TRBV6-3; D is perhaps TRBD1 (6 bases). The CDR3 spans 17 residues. Germline-derived CDR1 and CDR2 are MNHEY and SVGEGT. The V gene lost 2 bases and the J gene lost 1 base, with 16 bases spanning the gap. The CDR3 DNA sequence: TGTGCCAGCAGTTACACCAGGGGTCACGACCGCACAGATACGCAGTATTTT. Amino acids: CASSYTRGHDRTDTQYF.

The rearrangement uses TRBV20-1 and TRBJ2-7, with D possibly called TRBD1 or TRBD2 (5 bases each). CDR3 length equals 10 residues. Germline V gene sequence: CDR1 DFQATT, CDR2 SNEGSKA (reference sequence). Trimming took off 4 bases at V and 6 bases at J, with 7 bases between the two ends. In nucleotides, the CDR3 is TGCAGTGCTACGAGGGGCGAGCAGTACTTC. Encoded protein: CSATRGEQYF.

This clonotype has just a few counts. The rearrangement uses TRBV28 and TRBJ1-2; weak D call: TRBD1 (5 bases). V lost 10 bases, J lost 3 bases, and 24 bases lay in between. The germline V gene has CDR1 MDHEN and CDR2 SYDVKM. The CDR3 sequence is 16 residues long. The CDR3, as DNA: TGTGCCACCCTACGGGGCTCGGGGGGTGGTTACTATGGCTACACCTTC. This gives the protein CATLRGSGGGYYGYTF.

This clonotype was counted at least ten times. The rearrangement joins TRBV20-1 to TRBJ2-5; the D gene could be TRBD1 or TRBD2 (5 bases each). The germline V gene has CDR1 DFQATT and CDR2 SNEGSKA (reference sequence). The CDR3 contains 14 residues. The V and J ends lost 3 bases and 4 bases respectively, with 15 bases between them. CDR3 sequence reads: CSASGYGARETQYF. The CDR3 DNA follows: TGCAGTGCTAGTGGCTACGGGGCACGAGAGACCCAGTACTTC.

This clonotype has a count of ten or more. The CDR3, as DNA: TGTGCCTGGAGTCGGGGGGCCGGGGAGCTGTTTTTT. Translating it yields CAWSRGAGELFF. This chain connects TRBV30 to TRBJ2-2; 7 bases are a match to TRBD2. The germline V gene has CDR1 GTSNPN and CDR2 SVGIG (reference sequence). J gave up 6 bases and V 2 bases, and 0 bases lay outside the gene matches. CDR3 size: 12 residues.

This clonotype showed up just a few times. The chain couples TRBV2 to TRBJ2-1; D is uncertain. V was clipped by 3 bases and J by 6 bases, with 9 bases between them. The CDR3 loop spans 13 amino acids. Germline CDR1 and CDR2: SNHLY and FYNNEI. The CDR3 here is CASSERQINEQFF. In DNA form, the CDR3 reads TGTGCCAGCAGTGAGAGGCAGATCAATGAGCAGTTCTTC.

The chain combines TRBV20-1 with TRBJ2-1; 10 positions match TRBD2. Per germline, CDR1 DFQATT and CDR2 SNEGSKA (reference sequence). CDR3 length: 17 amino acids. With 1 base clipped from V and 2 bases from J, the junction kept 8 bases outside the gene matches. This chain's CDR3 is CSARVIPSGSPYNEQFF. As DNA, the CDR3 is TGCAGTGCTAGAGTAATCCCTAGCGGGAGCCCCTACAATGAGCAGTTCTTC.

This clonotype came up many times. The V and J genes are TRBV18 and TRBJ2-5; unclear D gene. V lost 5 bases and J 0 bases, leaving 10 bases between the germline ends. The CDR3 extends over 14 amino acids. Per the germline V gene, CDR1 is KGHSH and CDR2 is LQKENI. CDR3 coding DNA: TGTGCCAGCTCAGCTCAAAGGCACCAAGAGACCCAGTACTTC. It translates to CASSAQRHQETQYF.

The chain has TRBV6-5 and TRBJ2-7, with TRBD1 as a possible D gene (6 bases). V was cut by 3 bases and J by 2 bases, with 11 bases left in between. The CDR3 has 14 amino acids. Germline V gene data show CDR1 as MNHEY and CDR2 as SVGAGI. The CDR3 coding sequence is TGTGCCAGCAGTTATGGGGGACACACCTACGAGCAGTACTTC. This codes for CASSYGGHTYEQYF.